The clone carrying this T cell receptor (beta chain) was detected once. Its antigen remains unidentified. This sample stems from a study of persistence of HIV-infected CD4 T cells. Study context: CD4+ T cells responding to CMV or HIV-1 Gag were isolated.

Sequencing used immunoSEQ version 4 in survey mode. Template was genomic DNA at 7.5 to 10 ng/uL, with up to 1 ug used per sample. Sequencing was performed with immunoSEQ multiplex PCR; in TCRdb, only in-frame clones are kept and a portion is missing. The sample holds over 25,000 clones; 82% are singletons and the top ten take roughly 4.5%. Overall study results and limits: Proviral oligoclonality tracked with TCR oligoclonality within the same sorted cells.

This CDR3 spans 15 amino acids. The V and J ends lost 3 bases and 1 base respectively, with 9 bases between them. CDR1 and CDR2 from the germline V gene are MNHEY and SMNVEV (reference sequence). Lysates of CMV-infected fibroblasts at roughly 10 ug/mL stimulated these cells. Sorted nonresponding memory CD4+ T cells were CD40L-negative, CD69-negative, CD45RO-high. For roughly 19 hours, CD8-depleted PBMCs received anti-CD28/CD49d costimulation, a CD40-blocking antibody and enfuvirtide. The V gene is TRBV27, the J gene TRBJ2-2; maybe TRBD2 (5 bases). The material was CD4+ T cells sorted from PBMCs after 18-hour stimulation, obtained from a patient who received antiretroviral therapy. This TCR derives from an adult man with HIV who was CMV-seropositive. CDR3 nucleotides: TGTGCCAGCAGTTTGTGGGGAGTGAACACCGGGGAGCTGTTTTTT. Translation: CASSLWGVNTGELFF.